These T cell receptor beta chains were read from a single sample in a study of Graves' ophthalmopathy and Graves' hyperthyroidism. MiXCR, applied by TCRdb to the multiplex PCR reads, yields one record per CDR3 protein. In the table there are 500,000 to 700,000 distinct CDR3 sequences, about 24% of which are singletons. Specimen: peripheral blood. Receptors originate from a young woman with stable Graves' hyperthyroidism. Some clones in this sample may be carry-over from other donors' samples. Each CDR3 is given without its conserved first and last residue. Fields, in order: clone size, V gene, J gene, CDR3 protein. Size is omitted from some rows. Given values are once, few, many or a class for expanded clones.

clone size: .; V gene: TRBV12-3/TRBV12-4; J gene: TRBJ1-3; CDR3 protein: ASTPPTSGNTIY
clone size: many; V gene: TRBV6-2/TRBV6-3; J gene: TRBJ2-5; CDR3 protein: ASSYTRFGTSGQETQY
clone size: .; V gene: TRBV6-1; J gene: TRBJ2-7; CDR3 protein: ASSAPPGAGRSYEQY
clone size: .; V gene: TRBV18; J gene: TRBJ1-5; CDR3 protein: ASSLLDRFQPQH
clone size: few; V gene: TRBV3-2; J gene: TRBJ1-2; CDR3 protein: ASSQERGRPANYGYT
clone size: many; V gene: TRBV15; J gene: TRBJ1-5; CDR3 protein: ATSTRNQPQH
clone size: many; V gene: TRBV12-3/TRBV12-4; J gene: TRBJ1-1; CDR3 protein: ASSHPGTERIEAF
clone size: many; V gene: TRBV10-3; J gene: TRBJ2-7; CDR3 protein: AISERGDRYEQY
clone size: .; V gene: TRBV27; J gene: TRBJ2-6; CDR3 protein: ASRGVAHRSGANVLT
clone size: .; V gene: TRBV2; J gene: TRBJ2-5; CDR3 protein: ASRGGTARETQY
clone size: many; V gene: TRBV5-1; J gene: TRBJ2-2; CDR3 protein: ASSYTRQGNTGELF
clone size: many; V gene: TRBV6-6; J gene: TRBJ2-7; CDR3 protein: ASSWGQEEQH
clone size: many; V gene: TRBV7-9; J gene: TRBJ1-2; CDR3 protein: ASSPWTALYGYT
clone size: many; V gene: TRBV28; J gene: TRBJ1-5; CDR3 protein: ASSVLNQPQH
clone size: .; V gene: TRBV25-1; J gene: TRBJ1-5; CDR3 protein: ASSGTGGENSNQPQH
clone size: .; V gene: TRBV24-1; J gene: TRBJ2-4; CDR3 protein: ATLWGVGSNIQY
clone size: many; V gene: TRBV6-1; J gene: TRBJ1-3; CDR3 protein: ASIDRGSGNTIY
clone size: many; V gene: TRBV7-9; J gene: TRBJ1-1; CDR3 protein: ASSQGQIYTEAF
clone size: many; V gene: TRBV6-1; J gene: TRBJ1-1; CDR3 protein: ASSEGLAQTLS
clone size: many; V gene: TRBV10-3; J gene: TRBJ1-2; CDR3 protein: AISESDKGIAYGYT
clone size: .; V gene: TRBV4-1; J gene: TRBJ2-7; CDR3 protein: ASSQVLGARALYEQY
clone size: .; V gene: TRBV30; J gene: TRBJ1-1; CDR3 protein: ALSPGGTEAF
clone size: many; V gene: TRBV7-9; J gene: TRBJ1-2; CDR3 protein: ASSLRQDYGYT
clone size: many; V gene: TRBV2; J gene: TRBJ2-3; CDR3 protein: ASIGNGYTDTQY
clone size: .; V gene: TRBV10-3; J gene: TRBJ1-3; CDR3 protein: ASTTSGNTIY
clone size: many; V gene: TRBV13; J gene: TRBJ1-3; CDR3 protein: ASRPTPGNTIY
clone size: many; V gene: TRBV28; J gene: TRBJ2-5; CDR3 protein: ASSFDRTETQY
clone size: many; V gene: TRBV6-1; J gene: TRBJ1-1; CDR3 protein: ASSEAPASRAF
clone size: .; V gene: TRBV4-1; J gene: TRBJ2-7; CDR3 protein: ASSPPGSGRASYEQY
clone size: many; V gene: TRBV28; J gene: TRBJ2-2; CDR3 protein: ASSFLVSTGELF
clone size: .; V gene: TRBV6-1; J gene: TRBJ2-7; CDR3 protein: ASTRTSSYEQY
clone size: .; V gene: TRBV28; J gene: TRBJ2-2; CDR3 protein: ASSFAGRASTGELF
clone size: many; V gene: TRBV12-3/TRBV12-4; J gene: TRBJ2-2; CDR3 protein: ASSSSYTGELF
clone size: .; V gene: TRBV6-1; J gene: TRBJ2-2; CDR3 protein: ASIWQVNTGELF
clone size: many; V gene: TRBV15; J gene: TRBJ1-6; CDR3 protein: ATSGLGGLYNSPLH
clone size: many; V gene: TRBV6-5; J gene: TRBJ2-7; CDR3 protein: ALGGARTSEQY
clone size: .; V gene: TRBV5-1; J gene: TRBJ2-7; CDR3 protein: ASSFSGQNYEQY